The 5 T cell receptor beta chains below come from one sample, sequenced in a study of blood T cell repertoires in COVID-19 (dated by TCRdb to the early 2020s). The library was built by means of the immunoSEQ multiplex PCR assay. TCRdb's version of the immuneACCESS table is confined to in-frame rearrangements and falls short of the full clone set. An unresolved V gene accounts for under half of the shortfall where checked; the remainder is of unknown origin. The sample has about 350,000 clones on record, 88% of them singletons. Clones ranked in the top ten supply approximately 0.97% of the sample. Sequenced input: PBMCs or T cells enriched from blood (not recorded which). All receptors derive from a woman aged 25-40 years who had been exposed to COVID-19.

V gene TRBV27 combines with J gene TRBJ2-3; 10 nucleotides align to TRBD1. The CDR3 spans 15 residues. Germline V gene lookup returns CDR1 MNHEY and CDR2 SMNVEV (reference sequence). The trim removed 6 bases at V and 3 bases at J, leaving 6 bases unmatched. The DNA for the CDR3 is TGTGCCAGCAGCAAGCGGGACAGGGGTACAGATACGCAGTATTTT. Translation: CASSKRDRGTDTQYF.

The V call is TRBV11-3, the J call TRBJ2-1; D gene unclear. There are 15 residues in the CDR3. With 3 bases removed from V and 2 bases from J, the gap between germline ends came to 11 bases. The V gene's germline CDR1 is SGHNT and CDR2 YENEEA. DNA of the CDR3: TGTGCCAGCAGCTTGTCGTTTTTTGCCTACAATGAGCAGTTCTTC. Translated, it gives CASSLSFFAYNEQFF.

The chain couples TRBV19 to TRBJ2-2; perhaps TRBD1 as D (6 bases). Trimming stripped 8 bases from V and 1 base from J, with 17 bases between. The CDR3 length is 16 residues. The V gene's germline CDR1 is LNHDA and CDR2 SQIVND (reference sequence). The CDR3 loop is CASFRSRGQNTGELFF. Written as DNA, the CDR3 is TGTGCCAGTTTCCGATCCAGGGGCCAGAACACCGGGGAGCTGTTTTTT.

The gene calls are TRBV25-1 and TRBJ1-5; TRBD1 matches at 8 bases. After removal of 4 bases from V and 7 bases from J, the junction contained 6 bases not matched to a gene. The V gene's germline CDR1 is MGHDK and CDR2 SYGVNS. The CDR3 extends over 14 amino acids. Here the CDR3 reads CASSGTGLGQPQHF. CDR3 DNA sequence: TGTGCCAGCAGTGGGACAGGGTTAGGGCAGCCCCAGCATTTT.

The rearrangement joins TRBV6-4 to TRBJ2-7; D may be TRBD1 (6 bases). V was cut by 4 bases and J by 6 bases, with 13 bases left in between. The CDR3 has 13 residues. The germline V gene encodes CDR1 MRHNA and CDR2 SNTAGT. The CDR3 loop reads CASSVEQGGEQYF. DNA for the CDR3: TGTGCCAGCAGTGTCGAACAGGGTGGCGAGCAGTACTTC.